This entry features one T cell receptor (beta chain) sequence. Its antigen is not identified. These data are taken from a study of CD8 T cells in ankylosing spondylitis. TCRdb passed the 5' RACE reads through MiXCR, listing each CDR3 protein once. The table shows 200,000 to 250,000 distinct CDR3 sequences, with roughly 6.6% occurring only once. V shed 7 bases and J shed 5 bases, with 23 bases lying between them. The CDR3 spans 15 residues. Germline V gene lookup returns CDR1 SQVTM and CDR2 ANQGSEA. Study-level results: Blood from ankylosing spondylitis patients appeared to carry a characteristic roughly 8-variant TCR beta motif. In reactive arthritis synovial fluid and blood, some motif variants had been reported before.

Sequencing was carried out using blood, either unsorted or a sorted T cell fraction (not recorded which). This chain joins TRBV29-1 and TRBJ2-5, with D perhaps TRBD2 (5 bases). The sequence came from a male donor with ankylosing spondylitis. This CDR3 is CSALPLAGPGETQYF. The CDR3 DNA sequence: TGCAGCGCCCTCCCTTTGGCGGGTCCTGGGGAGACCCAGTACTTC.